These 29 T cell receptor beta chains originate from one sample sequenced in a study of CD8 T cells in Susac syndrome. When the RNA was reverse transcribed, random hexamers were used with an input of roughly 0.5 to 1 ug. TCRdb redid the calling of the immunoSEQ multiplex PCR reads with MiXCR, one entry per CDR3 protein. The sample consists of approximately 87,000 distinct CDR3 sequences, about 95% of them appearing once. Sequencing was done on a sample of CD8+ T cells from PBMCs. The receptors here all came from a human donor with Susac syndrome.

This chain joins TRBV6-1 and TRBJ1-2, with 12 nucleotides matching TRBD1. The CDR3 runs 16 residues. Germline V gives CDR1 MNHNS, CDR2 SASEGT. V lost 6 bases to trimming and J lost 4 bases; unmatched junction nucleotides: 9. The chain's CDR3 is CASSTGTGGSSYGYTF. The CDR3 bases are TGTGCCAGCAGCACCGGGACAGGGGGCTCTAGCTATGGCTACACCTTC.

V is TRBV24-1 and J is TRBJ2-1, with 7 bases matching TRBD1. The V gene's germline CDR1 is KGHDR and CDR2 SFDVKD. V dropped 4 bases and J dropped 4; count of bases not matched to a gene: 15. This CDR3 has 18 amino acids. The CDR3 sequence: CATSESAYSGTAYNEQFF. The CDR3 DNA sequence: TGTGCCACCAGTGAATCTGCTTACTCCGGGACAGCTTACAATGAGCAGTTCTTC.

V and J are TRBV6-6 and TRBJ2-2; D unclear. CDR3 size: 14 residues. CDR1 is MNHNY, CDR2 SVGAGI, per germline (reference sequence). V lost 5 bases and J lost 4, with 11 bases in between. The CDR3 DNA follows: TGTGCCAGCAGTCACTGGCTAGGCACCGGGGAGCTGTTTTTT. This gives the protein CASSHWLGTGELFF.

CDR3 nucleotide sequence: TGTGCCAGCAGCCCCGCCTACAATGAGCAGTTCTTC. It specifies CASSPAYNEQFF. The chain uses TRBV3-1 and TRBJ2-1; no clear D. Trimming left V 4 bases short and J 2 bases short, with 3 bases between. The germline CDR1 and CDR2 sequences are LGHDT and YNNKEL (reference sequence). There are 12 residues in the CDR3.

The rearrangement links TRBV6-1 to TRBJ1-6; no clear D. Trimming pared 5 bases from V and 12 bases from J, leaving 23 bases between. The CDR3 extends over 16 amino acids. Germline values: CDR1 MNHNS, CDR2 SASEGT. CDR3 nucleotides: TGTGCCAGCAGTCAACGGTCCGAGTTTCGGGTAATACCCCTCCACTTT. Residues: CASSQRSEFRVIPLHF.

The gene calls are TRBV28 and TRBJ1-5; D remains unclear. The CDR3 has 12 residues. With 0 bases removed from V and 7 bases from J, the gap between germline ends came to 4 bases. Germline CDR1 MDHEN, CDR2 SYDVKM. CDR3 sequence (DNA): TGTGCCAGCAGTTTATGGCGGCAGCCCCAGCATTTT. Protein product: CASSLWRQPQHF.

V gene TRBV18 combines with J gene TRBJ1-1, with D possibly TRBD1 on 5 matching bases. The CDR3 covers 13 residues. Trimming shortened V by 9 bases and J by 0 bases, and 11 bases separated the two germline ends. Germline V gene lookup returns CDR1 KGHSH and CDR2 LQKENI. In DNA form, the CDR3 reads TGTGCCAGTTCTCCGGGACTGAACACTGAAGCTTTCTTT. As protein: CASSPGLNTEAFF.

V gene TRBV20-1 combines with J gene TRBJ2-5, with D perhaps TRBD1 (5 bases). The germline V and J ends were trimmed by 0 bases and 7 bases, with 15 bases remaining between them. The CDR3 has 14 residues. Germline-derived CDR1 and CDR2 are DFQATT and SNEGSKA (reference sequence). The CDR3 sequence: CSARDRQTLGTQYF. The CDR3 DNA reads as TGCAGTGCTAGAGATCGACAGACCTTGGGGACCCAGTACTTC.

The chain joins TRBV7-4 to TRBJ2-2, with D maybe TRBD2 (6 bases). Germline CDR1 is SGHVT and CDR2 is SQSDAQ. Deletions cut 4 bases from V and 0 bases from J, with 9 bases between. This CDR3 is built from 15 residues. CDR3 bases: TGTGCCAGCAGCTCCGGACTATCGAACACCGGGGAGCTGTTTTTT. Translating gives CASSSGLSNTGELFF. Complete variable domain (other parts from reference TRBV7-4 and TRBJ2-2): GAGVSQSPRYKVAKRGRDVALRCDSISGHVTLYWYRQTLGQGSEVLTYSQSDAQRDKSGRPSGRFSAERPERSVSTLKIQRTEQGDSAVYLCASSSGLSNTGELFFGEGSRLTVL.

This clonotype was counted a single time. This chain's CDR3 is CASSLGTSASNEQFF. The CDR3 DNA reads TGTGCCAGCAGCTTAGGGACTAGTGCTTCCAATGAGCAGTTCTTC. V gene TRBV7-9 combines with J gene TRBJ2-1, with TRBD2 matching over 7 bases. CDR1 SEHNR and CDR2 FQNEAQ come from the germline V gene (reference sequence). The CDR3 totals 15 residues. With V trimmed by 1 base and J by 6 bases, 6 bases remained unmatched.

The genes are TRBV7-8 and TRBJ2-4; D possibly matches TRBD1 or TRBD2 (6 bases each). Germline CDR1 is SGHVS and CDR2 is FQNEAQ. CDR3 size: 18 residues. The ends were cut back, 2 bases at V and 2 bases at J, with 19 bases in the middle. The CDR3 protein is CASSLTRGRDGTKNIQYF. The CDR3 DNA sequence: TGTGCCAGCAGCTTAACCCGGGGGCGGGACGGGACCAAAAACATTCAGTACTTC.

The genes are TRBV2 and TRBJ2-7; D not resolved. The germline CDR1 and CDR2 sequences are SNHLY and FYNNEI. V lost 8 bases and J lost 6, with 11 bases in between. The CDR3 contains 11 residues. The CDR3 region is CASRAWGEQYV. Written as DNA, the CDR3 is TGTGCCAGCCGCGCATGGGGCGAGCAGTACGTC.

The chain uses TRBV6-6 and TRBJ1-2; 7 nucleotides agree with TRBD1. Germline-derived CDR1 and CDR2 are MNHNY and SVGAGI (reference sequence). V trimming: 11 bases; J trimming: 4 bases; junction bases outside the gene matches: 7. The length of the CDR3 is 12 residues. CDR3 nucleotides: TGTGCCGGCCAAGGGGGCCTCTATGGCTACACCTTC. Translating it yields CAGQGGLYGYTF.

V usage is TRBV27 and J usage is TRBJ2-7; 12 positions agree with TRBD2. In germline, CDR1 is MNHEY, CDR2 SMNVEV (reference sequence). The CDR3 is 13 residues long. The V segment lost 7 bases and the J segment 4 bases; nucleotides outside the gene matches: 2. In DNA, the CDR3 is TGTGCCAGCACCGGACTAGCGGGATACGAGCAGTACTTC. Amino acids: CASTGLAGYEQYF.

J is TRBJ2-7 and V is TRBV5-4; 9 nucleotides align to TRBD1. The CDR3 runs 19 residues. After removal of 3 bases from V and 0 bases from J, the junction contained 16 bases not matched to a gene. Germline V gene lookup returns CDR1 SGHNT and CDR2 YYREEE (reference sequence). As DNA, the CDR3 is TGTGCCAGCAGCTCAGGGACAGGGCGATATCCTAAAAGCTCCTACGAGCAGTACGTC. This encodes CASSSGTGRYPKSSYEQYV.

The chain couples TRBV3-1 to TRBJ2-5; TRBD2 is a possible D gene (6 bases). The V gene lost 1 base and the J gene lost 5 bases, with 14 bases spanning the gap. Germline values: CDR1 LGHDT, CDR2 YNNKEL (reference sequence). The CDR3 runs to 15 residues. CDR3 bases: TGTGCCAGCAGCCAAGTCCCTAGCGAGAGGGAGACCCAGTACTTC. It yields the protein CASSQVPSERETQYF.

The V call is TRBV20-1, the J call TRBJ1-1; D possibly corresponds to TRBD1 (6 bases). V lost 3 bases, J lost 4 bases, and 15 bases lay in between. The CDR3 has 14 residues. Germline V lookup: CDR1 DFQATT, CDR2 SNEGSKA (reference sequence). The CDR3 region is CSARDFQGFTEAFF. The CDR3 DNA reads TGCAGTGCTAGGGACTTTCAGGGGTTCACTGAAGCTTTCTTT.

CDR3 sequence (DNA): TGCGCCAGCAGTGAGAAAAGCGGGGGAGCCTACGAGCAGTACTTC. This codes for CASSEKSGGAYEQYF. The chain combines TRBV10-2 with TRBJ2-7; 8 bases match TRBD2. This CDR3 contains 15 residues. The germline CDR1 and CDR2 sequences are WSHSY and SAAADI. V shed 2 bases and J 2 bases; nucleotides not matched to a gene: 5.

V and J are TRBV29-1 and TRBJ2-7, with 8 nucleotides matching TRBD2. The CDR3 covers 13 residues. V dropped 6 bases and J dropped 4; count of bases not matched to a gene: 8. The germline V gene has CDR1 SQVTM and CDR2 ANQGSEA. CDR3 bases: TGCAGCGTGGGGGGGACTAGACGTTACGAGCAGTACTTC. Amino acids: CSVGGTRRYEQYF.

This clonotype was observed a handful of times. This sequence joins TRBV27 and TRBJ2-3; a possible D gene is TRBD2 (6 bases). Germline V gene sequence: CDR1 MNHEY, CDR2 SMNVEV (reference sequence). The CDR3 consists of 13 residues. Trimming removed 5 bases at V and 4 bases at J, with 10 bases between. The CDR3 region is CASSLRLADTQYF. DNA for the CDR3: TGTGCCAGCAGTCTCCGACTAGCAGATACGCAGTATTTT.

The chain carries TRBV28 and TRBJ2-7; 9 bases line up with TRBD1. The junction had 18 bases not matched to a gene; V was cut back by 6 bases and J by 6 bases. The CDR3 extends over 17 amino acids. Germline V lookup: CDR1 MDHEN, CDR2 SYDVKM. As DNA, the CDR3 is TGTGCCAGCAGCTCCCCATGGGGACAGGGTTTTTTATCCGAGCAGTACGTC. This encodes CASSSPWGQGFLSEQYV.

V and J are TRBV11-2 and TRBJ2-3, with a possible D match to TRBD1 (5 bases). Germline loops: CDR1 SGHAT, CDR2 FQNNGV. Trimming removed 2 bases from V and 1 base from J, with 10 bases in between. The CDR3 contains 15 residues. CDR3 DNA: TGTGCCAGCAGCTTATTCCAGGGCGGCACAGATACGCAGTATTTT. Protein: CASSLFQGGTDTQYF.

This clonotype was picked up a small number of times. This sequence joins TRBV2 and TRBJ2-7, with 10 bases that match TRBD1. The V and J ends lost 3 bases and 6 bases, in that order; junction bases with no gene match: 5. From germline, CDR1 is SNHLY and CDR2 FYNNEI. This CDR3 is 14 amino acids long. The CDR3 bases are TGTGCCAGCAGTGAGGGGACAGGGGTCCCCGAGCAGTACTTC. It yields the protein CASSEGTGVPEQYF.

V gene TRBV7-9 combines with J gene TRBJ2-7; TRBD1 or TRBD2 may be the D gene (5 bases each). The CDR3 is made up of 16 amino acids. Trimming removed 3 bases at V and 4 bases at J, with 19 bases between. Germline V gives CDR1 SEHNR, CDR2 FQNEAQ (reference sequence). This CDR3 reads CASSFTGALVGYEQYV. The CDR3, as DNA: TGTGCCAGCAGCTTTACCGGGGCCCTCGTGGGTTACGAGCAGTACGTC.

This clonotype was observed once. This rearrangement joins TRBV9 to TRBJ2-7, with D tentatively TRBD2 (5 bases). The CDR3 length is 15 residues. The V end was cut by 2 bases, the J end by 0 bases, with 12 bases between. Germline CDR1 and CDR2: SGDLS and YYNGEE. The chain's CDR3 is CASSVDGLSSYEQYF. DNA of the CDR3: TGTGCCAGCAGCGTCGACGGACTCAGCTCCTACGAGCAGTACTTC.

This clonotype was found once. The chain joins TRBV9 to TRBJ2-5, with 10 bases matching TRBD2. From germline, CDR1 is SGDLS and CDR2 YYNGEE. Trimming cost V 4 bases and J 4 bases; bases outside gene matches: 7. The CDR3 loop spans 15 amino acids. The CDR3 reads CASSPSGGAGETQYF. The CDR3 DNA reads TGTGCCAGCAGCCCGAGCGGGGGGGCTGGAGAGACCCAGTACTTC.

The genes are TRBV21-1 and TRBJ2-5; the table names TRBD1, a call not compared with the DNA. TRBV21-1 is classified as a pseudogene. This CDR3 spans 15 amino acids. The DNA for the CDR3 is TGTGCCAGCAGCAATACGGTAGCCGCCGGGCTGACCCAGTACTTC. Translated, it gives CASSNTVAAGLTQYF.

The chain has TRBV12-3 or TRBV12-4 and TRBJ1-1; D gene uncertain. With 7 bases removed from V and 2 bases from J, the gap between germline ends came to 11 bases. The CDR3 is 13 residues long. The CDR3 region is CASTKPRNTEAFF. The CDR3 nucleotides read TGTGCCAGCACAAAACCACGTAACACTGAAGCTTTCTTT.

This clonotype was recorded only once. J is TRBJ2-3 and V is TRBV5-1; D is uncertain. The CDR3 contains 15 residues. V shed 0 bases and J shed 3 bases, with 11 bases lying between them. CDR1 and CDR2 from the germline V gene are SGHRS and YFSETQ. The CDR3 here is CASSLEHVLTDTQYF. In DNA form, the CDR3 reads TGCGCCAGCAGCTTGGAACACGTACTAACAGATACGCAGTATTTT. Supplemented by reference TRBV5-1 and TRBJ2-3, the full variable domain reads KAGVTQTPRYLIKTRGQQVTLSCSPISGHRSVSWYQQTPGQGLQFLFEYFSETQRNKGNFPGRFSGRQFSNSRSEMNVSTLELGDSALYLCASSLEHVLTDTQYFGPGTRLTVL.